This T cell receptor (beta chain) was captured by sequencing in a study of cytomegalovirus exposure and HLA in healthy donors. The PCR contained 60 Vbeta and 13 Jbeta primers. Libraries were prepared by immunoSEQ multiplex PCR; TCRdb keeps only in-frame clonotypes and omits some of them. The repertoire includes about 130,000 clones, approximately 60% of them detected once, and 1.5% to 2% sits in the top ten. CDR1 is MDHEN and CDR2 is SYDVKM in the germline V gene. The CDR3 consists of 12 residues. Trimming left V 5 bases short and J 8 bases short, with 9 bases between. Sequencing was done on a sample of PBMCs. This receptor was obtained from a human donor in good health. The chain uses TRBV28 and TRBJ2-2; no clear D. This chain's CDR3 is CASSPGSGELFF. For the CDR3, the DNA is TGTGCCAGCAGTCCCGGGTCTGGGGAGCTGTTTTTT.